This TCR beta chain was sequenced for a study of blood T cell repertoires in COVID-19. Study-wide background: The United States, Italy and Spain provided the acute and convalescent COVID-19 samples.

Per the germline V gene, CDR1 is LGHNA and CDR2 is YSLEER. The CDR3 consists of 16 residues. The V gene lost 0 bases and the J gene lost 7 bases, with 13 bases spanning the gap. Produced via immunoSEQ multiplex PCR; TCRdb's table is partial and in-frame only. Among just under 350,000 clones listed, approximately 90% were seen once. This TCR was recovered from a woman between 18 and 30 years old who had recovered from COVID-19. J is TRBJ1-6 and V is TRBV4-3; D might be TRBD1 (6 bases). The sample comprised peripheral blood. CDR3 region: CASSQEGGGQNSPLHF. CDR3 DNA: TGCGCCAGCAGCCAAGAAGGGGGGGGGCAAAATTCACCCCTCCACTTT.